This T cell receptor (beta chain) was sequenced in a study of graft-versus-host responses after intestinal transplantation. The CDR3 totals 15 residues. Germline values: CDR1 SNHLY, CDR2 FYNNEI. Trimming removed 6 bases from V and 5 bases from J; junction bases left unmatched: 12. Data came from immunoSEQ multiplex PCR; TCRdb stores just in-frame clones and leaves some out. Of some 88,000 clones listed, roughly 91% are singletons. On this clone: Its antigen is not identified.

The receptor's source is a human donor who received an intestinal transplant. The chain is built from TRBV2 and TRBJ1-1; 7 bases are shared with TRBD1. Specimen: unstimulated CD8+ T cells sorted from spleen or lymph node cells, collected before intestinal transplant. The CDR3 reads CASRDVQGVVTEAFF. In DNA, the CDR3 is TGTGCCAGCAGGGACGTTCAGGGGGTGGTGACTGAAGCTTTCTTT.